Listed here are 27 T cell receptor beta chains from one sample, sequenced in a study of CD8+ T cells in alopecia areata. Treatment described: oral pan-JAK inhibitor, 5-10 mg twice daily. Sequencing templates came from extracted RNA that was reverse transcribed into cDNA. Method: immunoSEQ multiplex PCR; TCRdb's copy keeps in-frame clones and lacks some. This sample carries under 350,000 clones, 58% of them seen once, and the ten largest clones take more than 1.5%. Here the sequenced sample was CD4+ T cells sorted from blood, taken at week 24, from a patient treated with tofacitinib. The receptors were gathered from a human donor with alopecia areata.

This clone was detected only a few times. The V gene is TRBV7-9, the J gene TRBJ1-1; D is undetermined. Germline V gives CDR1 SEHNR, CDR2 FQNEAQ (reference sequence). The CDR3 totals 13 residues. Trimming cost V 5 bases and J 7 bases, with 14 bases left between them. Here the CDR3 reads CASSPSRVGEAFF. CDR3 nucleotides: TGTGCCAGCAGCCCGTCGAGAGTTGGTGAAGCTTTCTTT.

The rearrangement links TRBV29-1 to TRBJ2-5; the D call may be TRBD1 or TRBD2 (5 bases each). Trimming cost V 6 bases and J 4 bases, with 18 bases left between them. Germline V CDR1 and CDR2: SQVTM, ANQGSEA. The CDR3 runs 14 residues. The CDR3 loop is CSVPKGPPGETQYF. In DNA, the CDR3 is TGCAGCGTGCCGAAGGGACCCCCAGGAGAGACCCAGTACTTC.

CDR3 DNA sequence: TGCGCCAGCAGCACAGGATGGGGGACCCAGTACTTC. This gives the protein CASSTGWGTQYF. This sequence joins TRBV23-1 and TRBJ2-5; weak D call: TRBD1 (5 bases). TRBV23-1 is reported as an ORF; its role is uncertain. Trimming removed 6 bases at V and 7 bases at J, with 12 bases between. The CDR3 consists of 12 residues.

The gene calls are TRBV30 and TRBJ1-2, with TRBD1 matching over 9 bases. This CDR3 is built from 12 residues. From germline, CDR1 is GTSNPN and CDR2 SVGIG (reference sequence). V shed 6 bases and J 8 bases; nucleotides not matched to a gene: 7. The CDR3 here is CACRDRERGYTF. CDR3 nucleotides: TGTGCCTGCCGGGACAGGGAAAGGGGCTACACCTTC.

This clone was picked up one time. V and J are TRBV5-6 and TRBJ1-2, with a weak D call TRBD1 (5 bases). The CDR3 runs 15 residues. Germline values: CDR1 SGHDT, CDR2 YYEEEE. V was shortened by 1 base and J by 8 bases, with 18 bases between the two germline ends. CDR3 amino acids: CASSLLQGGLVGYTF. In DNA form, the CDR3 reads TGTGCCAGCAGCTTGCTCCAGGGCGGACTCGTCGGCTACACCTTC.

V usage is TRBV30 and J usage is TRBJ1-2, with a weak D call TRBD1 (5 bases). V was clipped by 0 bases and J by 7 bases, with 15 bases between them. The CDR3 is 14 residues long. Germline V CDR1 and CDR2: GTSNPN, SVGIG (reference sequence). The DNA of the CDR3 is TGTGCCTGGAGTGTAGTCCAGGGAAAGGGTGGCTACACCTTC. Protein: CAWSVVQGKGGYTF.

As to this clone: Distinct nucleotide sequences in the sample also encode this CDR3. The rearrangement links TRBV7-2 to TRBJ1-5; D gene ambiguous. V dropped 1 base and J dropped 6 bases, with 7 bases sitting between them. The germline CDR1 and CDR2 sequences are SGHTA and FQGNSA. The CDR3 runs to 13 residues. Here the CDR3 DNA reads TGTGCCAGCAGCTTAGGAGGAGGTCAGCCCCAGCATTTT. Its protein product is CASSLGGGQPQHF. Filled out from reference TRBV7-2 and TRBJ1-5, the complete variable domain reads GAGVSQSPSNKVTEKGKDVELRCDPISGHTALYWYRQSLGQGLEFLIYFQGNSAPDKSGLPSDRFSAERTGGSVSTLTIQRTQQEDSAVYLCASSLGGGQPQHFGDGTRLSIL.

The V and J genes are TRBV7-3 and TRBJ2-7; maybe TRBD2 (5 bases). Per germline, CDR1 SGHTA and CDR2 FQGTGA. The CDR3 totals 15 residues. V gave up 2 bases and J gave up 3 bases, with 14 bases separating them. For the CDR3, the DNA is TGTGCCAGCAGCTTAGAGGGTGGTGCTGGCTACGAGCAGTACTTC. This sequence encodes CASSLEGGAGYEQYF.

The CDR3 region is CASSPPVIDGYTF. The CDR3 DNA sequence: TGTGCCAGCTCACCACCAGTGATTGATGGCTACACCTTC. This chain joins TRBV18 and TRBJ1-2, with no clear D. V lost 0 bases and J lost 6, with 8 bases in between. The CDR3 extends over 13 amino acids. Germline V gene lookup returns CDR1 KGHSH and CDR2 LQKENI. Full variable domain (rest looked up from reference TRBV18 and TRBJ1-2): NAGVMQNPRHLVRRRGQEARLRCSPMKGHSHVYWYRQLPEEGLKFMVYLQKENIIDESGMPKERFSAEFPKEGPSILRIQQVVRGDSAAYFCASSPPVIDGYTFGSGTRLTVV.

This rearrangement joins TRBV5-4 to TRBJ2-1, with TRBD2 matching 13 bases. J lost 8 bases, V lost 6 bases, and 11 bases had no gene match. This CDR3 has 16 residues. Germline values: CDR1 SGHNT, CDR2 YYREEE (reference sequence). The CDR3 DNA reads TGTGCCAGCAAGAAACCGGGACTAGCGGGGATTGATGAGCAGTTCTTC. This translates into CASKKPGLAGIDEQFF.

The chain joins TRBV5-4 to TRBJ2-3, with D perhaps matching TRBD2 (6 bases). The V gene's germline CDR1 is SGHNT and CDR2 YYREEE (reference sequence). The CDR3 is 14 amino acids. The V gene lost 4 bases and the J gene lost 2 bases, with 11 bases spanning the gap. CDR3 nucleotides: TGTGCCAGCAGCCTGGGACTCATCACAGATACGCAGTATTTT. Protein sequence: CASSLGLITDTQYF. Together with reference TRBV5-4 and TRBJ2-3, the CDR3 gives the full variable domain: ETGVTQSPTHLIKTRGQQVTLRCSSQSGHNTVSWYQQALGQGPQFIFQYYREEENGRGNFPPRFSGLQFPNYSSELNVNALELDDSALYLCASSLGLITDTQYFGPGTRLTVL.

This clone was detected once. This chain connects TRBV7-8 to TRBJ1-6, with 10 positions matching TRBD1. V was pared by 5 bases and J by 10 bases, with 11 bases of the junction left unmatched. The CDR3 totals 16 residues. CDR1 is SGHVS and CDR2 is FQNEAQ in the germline V gene. CDR3 in DNA: TGTGCCAGCAGCCCAAGACAGGGGGCGACGAGATCACCCCTCCACTTT. Amino acid sequence: CASSPRQGATRSPLHF.

The chain uses TRBV7-2 and TRBJ1-1; tentative D call: TRBD1 (5 bases). The V and J ends lost 3 bases and 1 base respectively, with 9 bases between them. Germline values: CDR1 SGHTA, CDR2 FQGNSA. The CDR3 has 14 amino acids. In nucleotides, the CDR3 is TGTGCCAGCAGCTTGGGGCAGAGGAACACTGAAGCTTTCTTT. It specifies CASSLGQRNTEAFF.

The V and J genes are TRBV6-5 and TRBJ1-2; no reliable D call. CDR3 length equals 14 residues. V was cut by 6 bases and J by 8 bases, with 19 bases left in between. CDR1 and CDR2 from the germline V gene are MNHEY and SVGAGI. This CDR3 is CASSPLSGVTGYTF. The CDR3 region has the DNA TGTGCCAGCAGCCCCCTTAGCGGTGTTACCGGCTACACCTTC.

This chain connects TRBV30 to TRBJ2-7, with unresolved D. Germline V CDR1 and CDR2: GTSNPN, SVGIG (reference sequence). The CDR3 is 11 amino acids. The germline V and J ends were trimmed by 4 bases and 10 bases, with 14 bases remaining between them. CDR3 in DNA: TGTGCCTGGACTACTCTCCTTCAACAGTACTTC. It is translated as CAWTTLLQQYF.

The chain is built from TRBV5-6 and TRBJ1-5; no clear D gene. CDR1 is SGHDT and CDR2 is YYEEEE in the germline V gene. CDR3 length: 12 residues. V was shortened by 4 bases and J by 4 bases, with 6 bases between the two germline ends. The CDR3 protein is CASSRLNQPQHF. CDR3 nucleotides: TGTGCCAGCAGCCGTCTTAATCAGCCCCAGCATTTT.

This clone was recorded a few times. The CDR3 here is CASSRDLGGANVLTF. CDR3 in DNA: TGTGCCAGCAGTCGCGACCTGGGGGGGGCCAACGTCCTGACTTTC. The chain uses TRBV27 and TRBJ2-6; D is unresolved. Germline V gives CDR1 MNHEY, CDR2 SMNVEV (reference sequence). The CDR3 is 15 amino acids. Trimming cost V 5 bases and J 4 bases, with 12 bases left between them.

The chain uses TRBV5-6 and TRBJ2-7, with a tentative D call TRBD1 (5 bases). Per germline, CDR1 SGHDT and CDR2 YYEEEE. The ends were cut back, 4 bases at V and 4 bases at J, with 12 bases in the middle. The CDR3 has 13 amino acids. The chain's CDR3 is CASSMTPGYEQYF. In DNA form, the CDR3 reads TGTGCCAGCAGCATGACCCCAGGGTACGAGCAGTACTTC.

This clone was seen a handful of times. J is TRBJ1-6 and V is TRBV6-5, with 8 bases aligning to TRBD1. V was clipped by 6 bases and J by 10 bases; unmatched bases: 5. The length of the CDR3 is 13 residues. CDR1 and CDR2 from the germline V gene are MNHEY and SVGAGI. The CDR3: CASSRGQESPLHF. DNA for the CDR3: TGTGCCAGCAGCCGGGGACAGGAATCACCCCTCCACTTT.

This clone showed up just a few times. The rearrangement uses TRBV5-1 and TRBJ2-7; tentative D call: TRBD2 (6 bases). The CDR3 has 15 amino acids. Germline V gives CDR1 SGHRS, CDR2 YFSETQ. The V and J ends lost 5 bases and 1 base respectively, with 16 bases between them. CDR3 loop: CASRDNGGLSYEQYF. The CDR3 DNA reads as TGCGCCAGCAGAGACAACGGGGGTCTATCCTACGAGCAGTACTTC.

J is TRBJ2-3 and V is TRBV10-3, with D possibly TRBD1 on 6 matching bases. V was trimmed by 10 bases and J by 0 bases, leaving 11 bases between them. The CDR3 contains 13 residues. The V gene's germline CDR1 is ENHRY and CDR2 SYGVKD. The CDR3 bases are TGTGCCACCCAGACAGGAAGCACAGATACGCAGTATTTT. This gives the protein CATQTGSTDTQYF.

As regards this clone: In the same sample, other DNA sequences code for this CDR3. The chain uses TRBV5-1 and TRBJ2-5, with D unclear. V dropped 1 base and J dropped 2 bases, with 6 bases sitting between them. CDR1 and CDR2 from the germline V gene are SGHRS and YFSETQ. The CDR3 covers 13 residues. The CDR3 loop is CASSLRQQETQYF. The CDR3 DNA sequence: TGCGCCAGCAGCTTGAGACAACAAGAGACCCAGTACTTC.

J is TRBJ1-2 and V is TRBV5-1, with TRBD1 as a possible D gene (6 bases). The germline V gene encodes CDR1 SGHRS and CDR2 YFSETQ. The CDR3 extends over 14 amino acids. V lost 5 bases and J 2 bases, leaving 13 bases between the germline ends. CDR3 coding DNA: TGCGCCAGCAGACCTCAGGGGTCCAACTATGGCTACACCTTC. This encodes CASRPQGSNYGYTF.

The V and J genes are TRBV25-1 and TRBJ2-7; 7 bases fit TRBD2. The CDR3 has 12 residues. Per the germline V gene, CDR1 is MGHDK and CDR2 is SYGVNS. Unmatched junction bases numbered 3, after V lost 4 bases and J lost 6 bases. DNA of the CDR3: TGTGCCAGCAGTGGGCCGGGGGGCGAGCAGTACTTC. Residues: CASSGPGGEQYF.

Turning to this clone: The germline gene is not matched at one end of the junction; a read error may be the cause. The chain carries TRBV30 and TRBJ2-3; 7 bases agree with TRBD1. CDR3 length: 13 residues. Germline CDR1 and CDR2: GTSNPN and SVGIG (reference sequence). The chain's CDR3 is CAWASSGTDTQYF. As DNA, the CDR3 is TGTGCCTGGGCCTCCTCCGGGACAGACACGCAGTATTTT. The complete variable domain, with remaining parts taken from reference TRBV30 and TRBJ2-3, reads SQTIHQWPATLVQPVGSPLSLECTVEGTSNPNLYWYRQAAGRGLQLLFYSVGIGQISSEVPQNLSASRPQDRQFILSSKKLLLSDSGFYLCAWASSGTDTQYFGPGTRLTVL.

The CDR3 DNA sequence: TGTGCCAGCAGTTTCAGAGGGGTAGCGGGGGGCCTAGAGACCCAGTACTTC. Protein sequence: CASSFRGVAGGLETQYF. J is TRBJ2-5 and V is TRBV27; 10 bases fit TRBD2. V lost 3 bases, J lost 4 bases, and 11 bases stayed unmatched. The germline V gene encodes CDR1 MNHEY and CDR2 SMNVEV (reference sequence). This CDR3 has 17 amino acids.

This chain connects TRBV7-9 to TRBJ1-4; D ambiguous. The CDR3 consists of 17 residues. Germline-derived CDR1 and CDR2 are SEHNR and FQNEAQ (reference sequence). V was pared by 0 bases and J by 0 bases, with 11 bases between. CDR3 nucleotides: TGTGCCAGCAGCTTAGCGGCAGGCTCTGCAACTAATGAAAAACTGTTTTTT. Its translation is CASSLAAGSATNEKLFF.